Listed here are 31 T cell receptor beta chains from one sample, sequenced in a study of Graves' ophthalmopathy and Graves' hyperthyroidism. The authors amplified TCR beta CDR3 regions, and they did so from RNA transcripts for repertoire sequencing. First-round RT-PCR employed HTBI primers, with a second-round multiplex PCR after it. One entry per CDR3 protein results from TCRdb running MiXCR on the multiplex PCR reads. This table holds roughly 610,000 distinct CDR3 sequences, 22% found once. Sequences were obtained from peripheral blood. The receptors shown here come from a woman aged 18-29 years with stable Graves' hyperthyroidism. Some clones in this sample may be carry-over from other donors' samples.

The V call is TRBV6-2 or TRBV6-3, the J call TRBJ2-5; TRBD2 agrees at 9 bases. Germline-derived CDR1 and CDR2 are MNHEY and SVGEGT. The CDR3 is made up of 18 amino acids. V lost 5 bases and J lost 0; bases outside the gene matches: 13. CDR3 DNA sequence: TGTGCCAGCAGTCGCCCACTGAGCGGGGGGACGTACCAAGAGACCCAGTACTTC. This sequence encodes CASSRPLSGGTYQETQYF.

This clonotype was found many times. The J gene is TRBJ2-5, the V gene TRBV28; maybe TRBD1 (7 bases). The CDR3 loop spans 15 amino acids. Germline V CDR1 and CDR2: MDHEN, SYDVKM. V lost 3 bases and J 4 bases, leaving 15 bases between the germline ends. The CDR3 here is CASSFAEGARETQYF. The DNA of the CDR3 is TGTGCCAGCAGTTTTGCGGAGGGGGCTAGAGAGACCCAGTACTTC.

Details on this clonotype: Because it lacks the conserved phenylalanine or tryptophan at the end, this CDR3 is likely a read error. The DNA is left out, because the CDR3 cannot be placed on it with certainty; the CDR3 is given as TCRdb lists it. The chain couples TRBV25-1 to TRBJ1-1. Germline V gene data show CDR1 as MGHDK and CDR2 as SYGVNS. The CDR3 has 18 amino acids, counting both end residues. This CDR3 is CASSGLAGRVVRGTEACL.

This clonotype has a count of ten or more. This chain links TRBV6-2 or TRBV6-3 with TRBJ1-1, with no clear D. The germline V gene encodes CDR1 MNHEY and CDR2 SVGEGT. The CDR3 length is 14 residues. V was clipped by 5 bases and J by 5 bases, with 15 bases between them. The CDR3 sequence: CASSPTRGWTEAFF. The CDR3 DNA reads TGTGCCAGCAGTCCCACACGGGGTTGGACTGAAGCTTTCTTT.

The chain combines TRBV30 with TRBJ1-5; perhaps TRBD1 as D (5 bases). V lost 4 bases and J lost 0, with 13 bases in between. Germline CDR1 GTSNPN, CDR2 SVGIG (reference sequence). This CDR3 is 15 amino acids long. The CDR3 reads CAWNSGPNSNQPQHF. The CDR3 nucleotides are TGTGCCTGGAACTCGGGACCCAATAGCAATCAGCCCCAGCATTTT.

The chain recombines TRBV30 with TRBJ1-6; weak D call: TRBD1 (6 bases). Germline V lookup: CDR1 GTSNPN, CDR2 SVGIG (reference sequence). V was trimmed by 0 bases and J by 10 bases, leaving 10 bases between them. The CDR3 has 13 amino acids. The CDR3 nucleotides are TGTGCCTGGAGTGTACAGGGTGAATCACCCCTCCACTTT. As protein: CAWSVQGESPLHF.

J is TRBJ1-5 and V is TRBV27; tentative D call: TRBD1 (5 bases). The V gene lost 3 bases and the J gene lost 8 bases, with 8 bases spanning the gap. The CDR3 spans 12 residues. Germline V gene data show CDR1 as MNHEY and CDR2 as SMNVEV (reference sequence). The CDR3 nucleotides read TGTGCCAGCAGTTTGAGGGGTGAGCCCCAGCATTTT. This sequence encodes CASSLRGEPQHF.

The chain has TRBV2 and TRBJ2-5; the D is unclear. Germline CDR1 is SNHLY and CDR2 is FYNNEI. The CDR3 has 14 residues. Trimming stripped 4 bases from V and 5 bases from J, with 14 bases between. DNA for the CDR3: TGTGCCAGCAGTGCGTTGGCAGTTGGGGAGACCCAGTACTTC. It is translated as CASSALAVGETQYF.

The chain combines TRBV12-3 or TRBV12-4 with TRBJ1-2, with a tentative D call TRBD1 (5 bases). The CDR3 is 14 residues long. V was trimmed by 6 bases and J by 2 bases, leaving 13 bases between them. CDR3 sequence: CASSQLGTNYGYTF. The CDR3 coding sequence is TGTGCCAGCAGCCAACTGGGGACGAACTATGGCTACACCTTC.

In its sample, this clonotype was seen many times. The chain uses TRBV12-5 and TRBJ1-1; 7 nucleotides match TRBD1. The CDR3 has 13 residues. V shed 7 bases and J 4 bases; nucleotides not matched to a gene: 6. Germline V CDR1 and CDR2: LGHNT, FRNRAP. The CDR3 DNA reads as TGTGCTAGTGCCGAATCAGGGGGCACTGAAGCTTTCTTT. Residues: CASAESGGTEAFF.

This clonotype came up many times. This CDR3 reads CASRVQRNYGYTF. Here the CDR3 DNA reads TGTGCCAGTAGAGTTCAACGGAACTATGGCTACACCTTC. This chain links TRBV19 with TRBJ1-2, with D unresolved. V was pared by 6 bases and J by 2 bases, with 10 bases between. There are 13 residues in the CDR3. Germline V gives CDR1 LNHDA, CDR2 SQIVND (reference sequence).

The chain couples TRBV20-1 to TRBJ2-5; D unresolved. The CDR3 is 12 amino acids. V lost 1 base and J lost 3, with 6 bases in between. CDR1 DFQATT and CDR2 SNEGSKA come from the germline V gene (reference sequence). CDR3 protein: CSARVAEETQYF. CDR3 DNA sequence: TGCAGTGCTAGAGTAGCTGAAGAGACCCAGTACTTC.

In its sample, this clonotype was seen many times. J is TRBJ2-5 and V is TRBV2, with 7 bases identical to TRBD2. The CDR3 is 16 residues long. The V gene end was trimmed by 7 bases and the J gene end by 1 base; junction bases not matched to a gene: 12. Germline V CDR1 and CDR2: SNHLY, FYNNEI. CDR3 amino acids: CASNEWEGPRQETQYF. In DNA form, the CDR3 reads TGTGCCAGCAACGAATGGGAGGGCCCCCGCCAAGAGACCCAGTACTTC.

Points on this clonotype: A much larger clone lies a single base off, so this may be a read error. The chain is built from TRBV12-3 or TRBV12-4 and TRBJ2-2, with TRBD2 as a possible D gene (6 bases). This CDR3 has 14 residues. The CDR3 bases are TGTGCCAGCAGTTTCTCAGGGAGGACCGGGGAGCTGTGTTTT. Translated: CASSFSGRTGELCF.

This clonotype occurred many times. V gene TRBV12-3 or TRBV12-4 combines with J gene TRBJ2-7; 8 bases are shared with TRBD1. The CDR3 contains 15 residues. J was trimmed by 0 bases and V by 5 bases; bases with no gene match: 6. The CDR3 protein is CASSPDRASSYEQYF. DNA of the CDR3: TGTGCCAGCAGTCCGGACAGGGCAAGCTCCTACGAGCAGTACTTC.

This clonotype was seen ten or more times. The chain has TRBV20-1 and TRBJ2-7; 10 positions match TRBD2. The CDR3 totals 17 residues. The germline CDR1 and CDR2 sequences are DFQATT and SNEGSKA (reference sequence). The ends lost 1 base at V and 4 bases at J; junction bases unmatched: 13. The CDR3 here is CSARASKWLAGAYEQYF. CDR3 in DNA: TGCAGTGCTAGAGCCAGCAAGTGGCTAGCGGGAGCTTACGAGCAGTACTTC.

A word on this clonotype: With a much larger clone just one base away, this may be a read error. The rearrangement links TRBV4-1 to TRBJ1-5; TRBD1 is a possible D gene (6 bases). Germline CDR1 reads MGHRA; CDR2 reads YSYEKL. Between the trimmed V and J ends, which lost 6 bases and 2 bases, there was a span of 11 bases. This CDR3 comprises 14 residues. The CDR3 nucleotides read TGCGCCAGCAGTCGGGACATACGCAATCAGCCCCAGCATTTT. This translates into CASSRDIRNQPQHF.

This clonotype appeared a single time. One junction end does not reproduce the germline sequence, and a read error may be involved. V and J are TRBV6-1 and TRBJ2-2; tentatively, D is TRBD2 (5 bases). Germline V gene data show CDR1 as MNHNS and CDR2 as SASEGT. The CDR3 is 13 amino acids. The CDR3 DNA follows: TGTGCCGCCAGCAGCCCCACGCCCGGGGAGCTGGTTTTT. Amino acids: CAASSPTPGELVF.

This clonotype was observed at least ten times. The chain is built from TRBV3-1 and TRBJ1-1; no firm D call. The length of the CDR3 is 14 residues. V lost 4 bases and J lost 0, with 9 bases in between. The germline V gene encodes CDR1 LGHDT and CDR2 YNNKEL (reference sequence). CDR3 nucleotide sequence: TGTGCCAGCAGCCGAGGTGCGTTGAACACTGAAGCTTTCTTT. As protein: CASSRGALNTEAFF.

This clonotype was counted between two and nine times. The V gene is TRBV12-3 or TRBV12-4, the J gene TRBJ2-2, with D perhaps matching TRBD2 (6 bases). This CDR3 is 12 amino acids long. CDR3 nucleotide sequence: TGTTCCGCGGGGAGTAACACCGGGGAGCTGTTTTTT. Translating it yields CSAGSNTGELFF.

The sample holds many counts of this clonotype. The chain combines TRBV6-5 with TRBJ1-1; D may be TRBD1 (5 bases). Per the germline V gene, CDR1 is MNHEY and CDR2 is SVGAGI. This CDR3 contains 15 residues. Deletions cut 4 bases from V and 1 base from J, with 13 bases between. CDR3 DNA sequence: TGTGCCAGCAGTTGGAGTATCGGGGGGAACACTGAAGCTTTCTTT. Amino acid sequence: CASSWSIGGNTEAFF.

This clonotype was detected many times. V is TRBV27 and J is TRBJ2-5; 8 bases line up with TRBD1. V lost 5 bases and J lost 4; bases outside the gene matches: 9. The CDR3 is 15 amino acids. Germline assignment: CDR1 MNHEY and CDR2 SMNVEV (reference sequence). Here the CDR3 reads CASSQDRGTGETQYF. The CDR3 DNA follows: TGTGCCAGCAGTCAAGACAGGGGTACTGGAGAGACCCAGTACTTC.

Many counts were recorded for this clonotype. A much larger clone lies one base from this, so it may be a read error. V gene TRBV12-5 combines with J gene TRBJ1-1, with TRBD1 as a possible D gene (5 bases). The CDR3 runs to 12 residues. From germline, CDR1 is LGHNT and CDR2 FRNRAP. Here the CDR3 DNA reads TGTGCTAGTGGTTTGGGACAGTTTGAAGCTTGCTTT. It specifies CASGLGQFEACF.

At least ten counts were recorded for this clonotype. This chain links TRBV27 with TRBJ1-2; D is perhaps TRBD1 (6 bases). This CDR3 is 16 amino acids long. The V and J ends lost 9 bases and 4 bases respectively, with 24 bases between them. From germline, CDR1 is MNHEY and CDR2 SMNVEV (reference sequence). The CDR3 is CARVPPSVGGFYGYTF. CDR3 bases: TGTGCCAGAGTTCCACCCTCAGTAGGGGGTTTCTATGGCTACACCTTC.

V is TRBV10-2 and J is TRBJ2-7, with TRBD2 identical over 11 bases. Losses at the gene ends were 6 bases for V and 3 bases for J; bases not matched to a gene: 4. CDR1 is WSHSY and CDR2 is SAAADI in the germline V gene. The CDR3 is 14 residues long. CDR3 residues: CASRLLAGVYEQYF. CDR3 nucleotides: TGCGCCAGCAGGCTACTAGCGGGAGTCTACGAGCAGTACTTC.

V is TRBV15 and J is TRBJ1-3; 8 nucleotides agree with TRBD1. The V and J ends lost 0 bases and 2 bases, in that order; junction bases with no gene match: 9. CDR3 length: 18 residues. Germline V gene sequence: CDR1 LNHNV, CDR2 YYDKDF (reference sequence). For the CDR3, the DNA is TGTGCCACCAGCAGAGATCGGGCAGGGGGCTCGACTGGAAACACCATATATTTT. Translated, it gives CATSRDRAGGSTGNTIYF.

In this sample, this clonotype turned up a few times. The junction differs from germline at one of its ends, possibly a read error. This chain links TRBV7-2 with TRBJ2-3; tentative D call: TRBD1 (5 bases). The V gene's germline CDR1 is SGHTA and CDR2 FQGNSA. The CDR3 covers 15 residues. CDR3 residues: CASSLAGSSTDTQYF. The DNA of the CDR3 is TGTGCCAGCAGTTTAGCAGGGTCGAGCACAGATACGCAGTATTTT.

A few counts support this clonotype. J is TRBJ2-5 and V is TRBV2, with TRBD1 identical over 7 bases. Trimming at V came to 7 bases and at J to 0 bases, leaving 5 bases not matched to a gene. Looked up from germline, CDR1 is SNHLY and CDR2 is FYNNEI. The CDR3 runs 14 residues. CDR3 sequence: CASIRDRNQETQYF. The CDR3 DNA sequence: TGTGCCAGCATAAGGGACAGAAACCAAGAGACCCAGTACTTC.

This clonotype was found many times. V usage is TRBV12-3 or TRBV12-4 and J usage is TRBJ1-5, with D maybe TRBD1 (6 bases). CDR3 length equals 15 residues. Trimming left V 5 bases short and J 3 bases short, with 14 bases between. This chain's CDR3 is CASSPSDRYNQPQHF. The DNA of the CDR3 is TGTGCCAGCAGTCCCTCGGACAGATACAATCAGCCCCAGCATTTT.

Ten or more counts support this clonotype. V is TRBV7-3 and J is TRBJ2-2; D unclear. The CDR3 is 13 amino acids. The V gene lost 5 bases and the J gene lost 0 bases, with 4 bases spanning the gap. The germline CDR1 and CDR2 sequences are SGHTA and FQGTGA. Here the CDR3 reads CASSPTNTGELFF. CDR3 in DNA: TGTGCCAGCAGCCCGACGAACACCGGGGAGCTGTTTTTT.

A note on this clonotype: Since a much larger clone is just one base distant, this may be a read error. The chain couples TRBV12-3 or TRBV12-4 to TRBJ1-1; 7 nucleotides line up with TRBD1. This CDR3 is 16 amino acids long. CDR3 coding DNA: TGTGTCAGCAGTCGAAGTGGGACAGCTTCAAACACTGAAGCCTGCTTT. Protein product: CVSSRSGTASNTEACF.